This T cell receptor beta chain was identified in a study of cytomegalovirus exposure and HLA in healthy donors. The study, taken as a whole, reports: Analyses of presence/absence relied on an assumption of roughly uniform sequencing depth across donors. Several of the most significant clusters appeared linked to common viral pathogens, based on a later analysis. Indistinguishable V segments such as TRBV6-2 and TRBV6-3 were excluded.

With 1 base removed from V and 4 bases from J, the gap between germline ends came to 10 bases. The CDR3 is 14 residues long. CDR1 and CDR2 from the germline V gene are SGHNT and YYREEE (reference sequence). With regard to this clone: The antigen is unknown.

Primers: 60 Vbeta forward and 13 Jbeta reverse. The repertoire was sequenced with immunoSEQ multiplex PCR; TCRdb's copy has only in-frame clones and lacks some. The data show about 120,000 clones, 65% to 80% seen once. The sample was PBMCs. V is TRBV5-4 and J is TRBJ2-3, with TRBD1 as a possible D gene (6 bases). This TCR was recovered from a woman in her thirties or forties in good health and CMV-seropositive. The CDR3: CASSLRGSSDTQYF. The CDR3 DNA is TGTGCCAGCAGCTTGAGGGGGAGTTCAGATACGCAGTATTTT. The whole variable domain, filled in from reference TRBV5-4 and TRBJ2-3, reads ETGVTQSPTHLIKTRGQQVTLRCSSQSGHNTVSWYQQALGQGPQFIFQYYREEENGRGNFPPRFSGLQFPNYSSELNVNALELDDSALYLCASSLRGSSDTQYFGPGTRLTVL.